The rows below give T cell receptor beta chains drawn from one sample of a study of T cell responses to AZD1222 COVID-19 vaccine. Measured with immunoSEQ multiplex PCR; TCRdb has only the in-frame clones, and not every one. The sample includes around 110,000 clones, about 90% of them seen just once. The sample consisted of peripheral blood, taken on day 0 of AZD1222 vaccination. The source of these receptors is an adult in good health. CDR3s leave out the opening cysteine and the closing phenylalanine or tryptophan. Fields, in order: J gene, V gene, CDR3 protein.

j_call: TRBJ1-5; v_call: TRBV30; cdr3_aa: AWSQRGSLSNQPQH
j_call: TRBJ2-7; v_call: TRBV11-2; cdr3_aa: ASSHGVRGSYEQY
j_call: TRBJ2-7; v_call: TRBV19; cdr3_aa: ASSTTGGVRSSD
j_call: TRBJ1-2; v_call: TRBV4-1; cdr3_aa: ASSQVPGTGGYT
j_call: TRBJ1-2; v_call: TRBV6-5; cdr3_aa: AIRAAGLNYGYT
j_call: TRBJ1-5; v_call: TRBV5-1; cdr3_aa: ASSLGPPSNQPQH
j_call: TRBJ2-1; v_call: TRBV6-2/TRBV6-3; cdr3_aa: ASSYWSGAHNEQF
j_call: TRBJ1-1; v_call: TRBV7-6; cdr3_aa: ASSSQGADTEAF
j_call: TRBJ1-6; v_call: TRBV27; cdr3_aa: ASSFWRNSPLH
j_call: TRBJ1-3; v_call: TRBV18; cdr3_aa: ASSPPGDGNTIY